This is a list of T cell receptor beta chains from one sample in a study of T cells in Graves' hyperthyroidism and ophthalmopathy. TCRdb fed the multiplex PCR reads into MiXCR, producing one record per CDR3 protein. The sample contains over 500,000 distinct CDR3 sequences, roughly 18% of which appear only once. The sequenced sample was blood. These receptors all stem from a young woman with Graves' ophthalmopathy. The CDR3 runs from the conserved cysteine through the conserved F or W. A D gene is named only where the DNA matches it firmly. Size values are once, few and many counts, or a class for expanded clones, and some rows have none.

TRBJ2-7 | many | TRBV11-2 | TRBD2 | CASSYLRDYSYEQYF | TGTGCCAGCAGCTACCTACGGGACTACTCCTACGAGCAGTACTTC
TRBJ2-3 | many | TRBV3-1 | . | CASSQDGRYTDTQYF | TGTGCCAGCAGCCAAGATGGAAGGTACACAGATACGCAGTATTTT
TRBJ2-7 | few | TRBV14 | . | CASSQDPGASYEQYF | TGTGCCAGCAGCCAAGATCCGGGTGCTTCCTACGAGCAGTACTTC
TRBJ2-3 | many | TRBV6-1 | TRBD2 | CASSSPAGGTDTQYF | TGTGCCAGCAGCTCGCCAGCGGGGGGCACAGATACGCAGTATTTT
TRBJ2-1 | few | TRBV19 | . | CASSTLLGATAYNEQFF | TGTGCCAGTAGTACTCTCCTCGGGGCAACAGCCTACAATGAGCAGTTCTTC
TRBJ1-2 | few | TRBV6-1 | . | CASRPSSGTTWYGYTF | TGTGCCAGCAGACCTTCGTCGGGGACTACTTGGTATGGCTACACCTTC
TRBJ2-3 | . | TRBV9 | . | CASSIGGHTDTQYF | TGTGCCAGCAGCATCGGGGGGCACACAGATACGCAGTATTTT
TRBJ1-2 | . | TRBV13 | TRBD1 | CASSLTGAGDYGYTF | TGCGCCAGCAGCCTTACAGGGGCGGGAGACTATGGCTACACCTTC
TRBJ2-5 | . | TRBV4-2 | TRBD2 | CASSQVILAGVIQETQYF | TGTGCCAGCAGCCAAGTCATCCTCGCGGGGGTGATTCAAGAGACCCAGTACTTC
TRBJ2-7 | many | TRBV28 | TRBD1 | CASSATGTGGARSEQYF | TGTGCCAGCAGTGCCACCGGGACAGGGGGCGCAAGGAGCGAGCAGTACTTC
TRBJ2-2 | many | TRBV11-2 | . | CASSRWSAGGRGGELFF | TGTGCCAGCAGCCGATGGAGCGCAGGTGGGAGAGGCGGGGAGCTGTTTTTT
TRBJ2-6 | few | TRBV29-1 | . | CSVEGGSGANVLTF | TGCAGCGTTGAGGGGGGCTCTGGGGCCAACGTCCTGACTTTC
TRBJ1-6 | . | TRBV4-2 | . | CASSQESAGSSYNSPLHF | TGTGCCAGCAGCCAAGAGTCCGCGGGAAGCTCCTATAATTCACCCCTCCACTTT
TRBJ2-5 | few | TRBV6-2/TRBV6-3 | . | CASRPGIQETQYF | TGTGCCAGCAGGCCAGGGATACAAGAGACCCAGTACTTC
TRBJ1-1 | . | TRBV28 | . | CASSLYFGGEDTEAFF | TGTGCCAGCAGTTTATACTTCGGGGGAGAGGACACTGAAGCTTTCTTT
TRBJ1-2 | few | TRBV6-1 | . | CASSASSNYGYTF | TGTGCCAGCAGTGCCAGTTCTAACTATGGCTACACCTTC
TRBJ2-5 | many | TRBV18 | . | CASSPTGETQYF | TGTGCCAGCAGCCCGACGGGAGAGACCCAGTACTTC
TRBJ2-5 | many | TRBV7-2 | TRBD2 | CASSLAFSGGKTQYF | TGTGCCAGCAGCTTAGCGTTCAGCGGGGGAAAGACCCAGTACTTC
TRBJ2-3 | many | TRBV20-1 | . | CSARLEDTQYF | TGCAGTGCCCGACTCGAAGATACGCAGTATTTT
TRBJ2-4 | many | TRBV27 | TRBD1 | CASSSQGLAKNIQYF | TGTGCCAGCAGTTCACAGGGGTTAGCCAAAAACATTCAGTACTTC
TRBJ2-7 | . | TRBV6-5 | TRBD1 | CASSGDSLEQYF | TGTGCCAGCAGTGGGGACAGCCTCGAGCAGTACTTC
TRBJ1-2 | . | TRBV3-1 | . | CASSQDLGGLEGYTF | TGTGCCAGCAGCCAAGATCTCGGCGGACTAGAAGGCTACACCTTC
TRBJ2-5 | many | TRBV19 | TRBD2 | CASSPMGWVAGVGETQYF | TGTGCCAGTAGTCCAATGGGGTGGGTAGCGGGAGTCGGAGAGACCCAGTACTTC
TRBJ2-1 | few | TRBV7-2 | TRBD2 | CASTPSGDSYNEQFF | TGTGCCAGCACTCCAAGCGGGGACTCCTACAATGAGCAGTTCTTC
TRBJ1-2 | many | TRBV28 | . | CASSSPGGVGYTF | TGTGCCAGCAGTTCCCCGGGGGGGGTAGGCTACACCTTC
TRBJ2-1 | few | TRBV3-1 | TRBD2 | CASSGLLATYNEQFF | TGTGCCAGCAGTGGATTACTAGCGACCTACAATGAGCAGTTCTTC
TRBJ2-7 | many | TRBV29-1 | TRBD1 | CSARTGNSYEQYF | TGCAGCGCTAGGACAGGGAACTCCTACGAGCAGTACTTC
TRBJ1-1 | few | TRBV6-1 | . | CASSPGTPGGTEAFF | TGTGCCAGCAGTCCAGGGACACCGGGAGGCACTGAAGCTTTCTTT
TRBJ1-6 | . | TRBV15 | . | CATSRDRLISPLRF | TGTGCCACCAGCAGAGATAGATTGATTTCACCCCTCCGCTTT